Listed here are 12 T cell receptor beta chains from one sample, sequenced in a study of shared T cell receptors in the human thymus. Here immunoSEQ multiplex PCR was the method, and the copy in TCRdb shows in-frame clones only, minus some. The table lists more than 300,000 clones, over 90% of them singletons. The sequenced sample consisted of thymocytes. The receptor source for this set is a human donor.

The rearrangement joins TRBV4-3 to TRBJ2-2; 10 bases are a match to TRBD2. V trimming: 1 base; J trimming: 7 bases; junction bases outside the gene matches: 9. Germline V gene data show CDR1 as LGHNA and CDR2 as YSLEER. This CDR3 has 17 residues. This CDR3 reads CASSQAPRLAGGGELFF. The CDR3 DNA reads as TGCGCCAGCAGCCAAGCTCCCCGACTAGCGGGTGGCGGGGAGCTGTTTTTT.

The chain joins TRBV7-3 to TRBJ2-1; 7 bases are a match to TRBD2. The germline CDR1 and CDR2 sequences are SGHTA and FQGTGA. There are 16 residues in the CDR3. After removal of 2 bases from V and 4 bases from J, the junction contained 8 bases not matched to a gene. The CDR3 region has the DNA TGTGCCAGCAGCTTAGTTCCGCTAGCGGAGTACAATGAGCAGTTCTTC. This translates into CASSLVPLAEYNEQFF.

This rearrangement joins TRBV7-9 to TRBJ1-2, with TRBD1 identical over 9 bases. The V gene end was trimmed by 5 bases and the J gene end by 7 bases; junction bases not matched to a gene: 14. Per germline, CDR1 SEHNR and CDR2 FQNEAQ (reference sequence). The CDR3 runs to 16 residues. CDR3: CASSHKGTGIKAGYTF. The CDR3 bases are TGTGCCAGCAGCCATAAAGGGACAGGGATTAAGGCTGGCTACACCTTC.

The chain combines TRBV4-2 with TRBJ2-3, with 10 bases lining up with TRBD2. The CDR3 contains 18 residues. Germline values: CDR1 LGHNA, CDR2 YNFKEQ. Unmatched junction bases numbered 9, after V lost 3 bases and J lost 0 bases. CDR3 amino acids: CASSHSGLAINSTDTQYF. CDR3 bases: TGTGCCAGCAGCCATTCGGGACTAGCGATTAATAGCACAGATACGCAGTATTTT.

The V gene is TRBV18, the J gene TRBJ2-7, with 10 bases matching TRBD1. V was clipped by 3 bases and J by 3 bases; unmatched bases: 17. Germline lookup yields CDR1 KGHSH and CDR2 LQKENI. The CDR3 spans 19 residues. CDR3 DNA sequence: TGTGCCAGCTCACCTTTGAGACAATGGGGGGACAGGGGATACTACGAGCAGTACTTC. Encoded protein: CASSPLRQWGDRGYYEQYF.

This clone showed up just once. The chain uses TRBV5-4 and TRBJ2-1; possibly TRBD1 for D (6 bases). Trimming took 4 bases from V and 10 from J, leaving 21 bases between them. CDR3 length: 15 amino acids. Germline values: CDR1 SGHNT, CDR2 YYREEE (reference sequence). In nucleotides, the CDR3 is TGTGCCAGCAGCCTTCCGGGACATGGAGCATTCGAGCAGTTCTTC. The encoded protein is CASSLPGHGAFEQFF.

The chain joins TRBV28 to TRBJ2-6; D uncertain. The germline CDR1 and CDR2 sequences are MDHEN and SYDVKM. CDR3 size: 12 residues. V gave up 11 bases and J gave up 0 bases, with 5 bases separating them. CDR3 coding DNA: TGTGCCTGCGGCTCTGGGGCCAACGTCCTGACTTTC. Its protein is CACGSGANVLTF.

V is TRBV27 and J is TRBJ2-5; tentative D call: TRBD2 (6 bases). The ends were cut back, 7 bases at V and 5 bases at J, with 23 bases in the middle. CDR1 and CDR2 from the germline V gene are MNHEY and SMNVEV (reference sequence). This CDR3 spans 16 amino acids. CDR3 loop: CASNKLEGGPPETQYF. For the CDR3, the DNA is TGTGCCAGCAATAAACTTGAGGGAGGCCCTCCGGAGACCCAGTACTTC.

This clone was found once. J is TRBJ1-1 and V is TRBV27, with TRBD1 matching 8 bases. The length of the CDR3 is 14 residues. V trimming: 6 bases; J trimming: 0 bases; junction bases outside the gene matches: 3. The V gene's germline CDR1 is MNHEY and CDR2 SMNVEV (reference sequence). As DNA, the CDR3 is TGTGCCAGCAGCCCGGACAGGGTGAACACTGAAGCTTTCTTT. Amino acids: CASSPDRVNTEAFF.

The count of this clone is one. This sequence joins TRBV11-2 and TRBJ2-3; 9 positions match TRBD2. From germline, CDR1 is SGHAT and CDR2 FQNNGV. Unmatched junction bases numbered 8, after V lost 0 bases and J lost 1 base. This CDR3 contains 18 residues. The CDR3 region has the DNA TGTGCCAGCAGCTTAGAATGGGGACTAGCCTCCGGCACAGATACGCAGTATTTT. This encodes CASSLEWGLASGTDTQYF.

This clone has a single count. The chain recombines TRBV18 with TRBJ2-7; no firm D call. The CDR3 has 16 residues. Between the trimmed V and J ends, which lost 3 bases and 0 bases, there was a span of 15 bases. Germline-derived CDR1 and CDR2 are KGHSH and LQKENI. The CDR3 spells CASSPQGLLASYEQYF. CDR3 sequence (DNA): TGTGCCAGCTCACCGCAAGGCTTACTGGCCTCCTACGAGCAGTACTTC.

The chain links TRBV6-6 to TRBJ2-1; D could derive from TRBD1 or TRBD2 (5 bases each). The CDR3 is made up of 15 amino acids. The ends were cut back, 2 bases at V and 5 bases at J, with 13 bases in the middle. The germline gives CDR1 MNHNY, CDR2 SVGAGI (reference sequence). In nucleotides, the CDR3 is TGTGCCAGCAGTTACGGGTCGGGACCCGACAATGAGCAGTTCTTC. It yields the protein CASSYGSGPDNEQFF.